This T cell receptor beta chain was captured in a study of beta chain features in type 1 diabetes. Notes on this clone: What it binds is not known.

V shed 5 bases and J 2 bases; nucleotides not matched to a gene: 12. This CDR3 contains 17 residues. Germline CDR1 SGHAT, CDR2 FQNNGV. Of the isolated RNA, all was reverse transcribed, and so the sequenced material was expressed TCRB transcripts. Stem cell-like memory T cell samples averaged roughly 1.1 million reads. Here immunoSEQ multiplex PCR was the method, and the copy in TCRdb shows in-frame clones only, minus some. This sample carries around 16,000 clones, 55% of them seen once, and the ten largest clones take 0.45% to 0.55%. Isolation of CD4+ naive, central memory, regulatory and stem cell-like memory cells was achieved by sorting via CD45RO/CCR7/CD25/CD127/CD95/CD27. Study findings and constraints: The naive, central memory and Treg TCRB repertoires looked more alike in patients than they did in healthy donors. Shortening of TCRB CDR3s, moderate but significant, appeared in all four CD4+ subsets of Type 1 diabetes patients.

Sequencing was carried out using stem cell memory CD4+ T cells from blood. The V gene is TRBV11-2, the J gene TRBJ2-3; 8 bases match TRBD1. The receptor was derived from a woman aged 18-29 years in good health. The CDR3 sequence: CASSPRTGNIFTDTQYF. In DNA, the CDR3 is TGTGCCAGCAGCCCTCGGACAGGGAATATCTTCACAGATACGCAGTATTTT.